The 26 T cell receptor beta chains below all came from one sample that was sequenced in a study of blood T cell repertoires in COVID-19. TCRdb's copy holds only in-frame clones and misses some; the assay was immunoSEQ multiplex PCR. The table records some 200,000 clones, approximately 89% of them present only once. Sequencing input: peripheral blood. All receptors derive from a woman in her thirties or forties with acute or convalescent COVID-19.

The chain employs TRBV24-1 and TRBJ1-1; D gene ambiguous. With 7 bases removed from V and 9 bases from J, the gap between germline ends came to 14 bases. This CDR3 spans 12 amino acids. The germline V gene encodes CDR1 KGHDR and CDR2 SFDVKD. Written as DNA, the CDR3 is TGTGCCACCAGGACTTCGGGGAGTCAAGCTTTCTTT. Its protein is CATRTSGSQAFF.

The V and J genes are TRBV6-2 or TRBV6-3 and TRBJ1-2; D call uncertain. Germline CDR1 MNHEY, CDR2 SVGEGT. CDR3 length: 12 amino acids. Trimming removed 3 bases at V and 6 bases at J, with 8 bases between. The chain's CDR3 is CASSYYYDGYTF. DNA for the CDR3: TGTGCCAGCAGTTATTACTACGATGGCTACACCTTC.

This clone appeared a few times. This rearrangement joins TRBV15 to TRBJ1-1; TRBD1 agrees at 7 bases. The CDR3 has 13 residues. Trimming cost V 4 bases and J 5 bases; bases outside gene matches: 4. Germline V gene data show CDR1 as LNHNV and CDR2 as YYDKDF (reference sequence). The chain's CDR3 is CATSIRGLTEAFF. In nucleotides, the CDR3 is TGTGCCACCAGCATAAGGGGGCTGACTGAAGCTTTCTTT.

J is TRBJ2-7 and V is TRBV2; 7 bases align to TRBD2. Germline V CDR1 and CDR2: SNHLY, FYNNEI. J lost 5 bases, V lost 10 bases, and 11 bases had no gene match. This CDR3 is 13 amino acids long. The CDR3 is CATRGREGNEQYV. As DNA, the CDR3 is TGTGCCACCCGCGGAAGGGAGGGCAACGAGCAGTACGTC.

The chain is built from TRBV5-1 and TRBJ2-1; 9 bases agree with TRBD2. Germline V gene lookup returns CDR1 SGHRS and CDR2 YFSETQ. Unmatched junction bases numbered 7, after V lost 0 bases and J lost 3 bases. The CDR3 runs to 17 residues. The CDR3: CASSLDGSGGYYNEQFF. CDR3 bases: TGCGCCAGCAGCTTGGACGGTAGCGGGGGCTACTACAATGAGCAGTTCTTC.

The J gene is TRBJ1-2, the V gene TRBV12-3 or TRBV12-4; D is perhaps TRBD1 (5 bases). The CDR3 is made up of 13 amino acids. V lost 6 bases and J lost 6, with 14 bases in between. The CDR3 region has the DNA TGTGCCAGCAGGGCAGGGCATTCGGATGGCTACACCTTC. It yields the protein CASRAGHSDGYTF.

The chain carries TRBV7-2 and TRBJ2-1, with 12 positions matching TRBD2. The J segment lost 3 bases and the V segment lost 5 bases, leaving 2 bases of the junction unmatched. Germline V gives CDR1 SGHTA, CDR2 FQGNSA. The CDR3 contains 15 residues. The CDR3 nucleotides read TGTGCCAGCAGCGAGACTAGCGGGGGCTACAATGAGCAGTTCTTC. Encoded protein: CASSETSGGYNEQFF.

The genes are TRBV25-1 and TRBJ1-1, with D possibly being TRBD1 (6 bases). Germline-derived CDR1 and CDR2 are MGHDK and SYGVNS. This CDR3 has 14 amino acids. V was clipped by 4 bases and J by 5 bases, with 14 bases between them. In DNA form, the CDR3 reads TGTGCCAGCAGTGCAACAGGGAAGCGAACTGAAGCTTTCTTT. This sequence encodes CASSATGKRTEAFF.

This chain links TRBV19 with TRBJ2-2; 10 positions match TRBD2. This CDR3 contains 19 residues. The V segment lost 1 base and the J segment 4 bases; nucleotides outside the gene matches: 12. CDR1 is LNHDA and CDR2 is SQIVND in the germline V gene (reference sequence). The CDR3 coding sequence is TGTGCCAGTAGTATAGTGGGGGCTAGCGGGGGCCAAACCACCGGGGAGCTGTTTTTT. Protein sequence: CASSIVGASGGQTTGELFF. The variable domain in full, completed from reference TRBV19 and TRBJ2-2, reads DGGITQSPKYLFRKEGQNVTLSCEQNLNHDAMYWYRQDPGQGLRLIYYSQIVNDFQKGDIAEGYSVSREKKESFPLTVTSAQKNPTAFYLCASSIVGASGGQTTGELFFGEGSRLTVL.

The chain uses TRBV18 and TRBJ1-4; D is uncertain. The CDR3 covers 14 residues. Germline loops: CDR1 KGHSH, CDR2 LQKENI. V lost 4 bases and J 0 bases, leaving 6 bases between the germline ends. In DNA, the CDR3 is TGTGCCAGCTCACTCACGGCAACTAATGAAAAACTGTTTTTT. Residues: CASSLTATNEKLFF.

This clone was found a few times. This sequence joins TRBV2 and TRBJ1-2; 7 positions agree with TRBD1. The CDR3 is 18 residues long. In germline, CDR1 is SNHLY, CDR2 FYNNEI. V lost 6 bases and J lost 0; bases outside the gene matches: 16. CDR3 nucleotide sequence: TGTGCCAGCAGGGTTAATCCGGGACAGACGAACTCTAACTATGGCTACACCTTC. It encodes CASRVNPGQTNSNYGYTF. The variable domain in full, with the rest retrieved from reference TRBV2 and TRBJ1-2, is EPEVTQTPSHQVTQMGQEVILRCVPISNHLYFYWYRQILGQKVEFLVSFYNNEISEKSEIFDDQFSVERPDGSNFTLKIRSTKLEDSAMYFCASRVNPGQTNSNYGYTFGSGTRLTVV.

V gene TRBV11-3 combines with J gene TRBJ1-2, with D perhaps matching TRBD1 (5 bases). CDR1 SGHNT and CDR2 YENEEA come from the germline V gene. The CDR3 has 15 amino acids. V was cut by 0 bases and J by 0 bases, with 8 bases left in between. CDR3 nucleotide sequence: TGTGCCAGCAGCTTAGATCCGGGGGCTAACTATGGCTACACCTTC. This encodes CASSLDPGANYGYTF.

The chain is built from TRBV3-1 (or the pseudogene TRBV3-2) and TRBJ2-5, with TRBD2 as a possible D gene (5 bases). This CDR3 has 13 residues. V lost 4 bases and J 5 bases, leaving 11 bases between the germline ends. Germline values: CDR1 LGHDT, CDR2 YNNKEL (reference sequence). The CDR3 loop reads CASSLLGVETQYF. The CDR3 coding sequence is TGTGCCAGCAGCCTCTTGGGAGTTGAGACCCAGTACTTC.

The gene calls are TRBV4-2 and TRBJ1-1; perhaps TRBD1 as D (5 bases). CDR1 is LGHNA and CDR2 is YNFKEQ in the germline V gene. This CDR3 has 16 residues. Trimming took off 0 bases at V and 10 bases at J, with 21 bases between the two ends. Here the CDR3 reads CASSQDLLGAFGAAFF. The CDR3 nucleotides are TGTGCCAGCAGCCAAGATCTCCTCGGAGCCTTTGGGGCAGCTTTCTTT.

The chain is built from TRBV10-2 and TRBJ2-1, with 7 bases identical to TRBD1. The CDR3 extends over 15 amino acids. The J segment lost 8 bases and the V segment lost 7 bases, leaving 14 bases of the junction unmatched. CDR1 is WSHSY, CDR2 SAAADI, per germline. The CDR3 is CASIDRGGRVYEQFF. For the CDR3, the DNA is TGCGCCAGCATCGATAGAGGGGGCAGGGTATATGAGCAGTTCTTC.

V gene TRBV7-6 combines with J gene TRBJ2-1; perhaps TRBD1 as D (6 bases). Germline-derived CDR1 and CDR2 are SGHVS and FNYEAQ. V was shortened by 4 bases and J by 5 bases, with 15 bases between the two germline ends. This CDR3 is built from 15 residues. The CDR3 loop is CASSSIWTVDNEQFF. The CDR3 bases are TGTGCCAGCAGCTCAATTTGGACAGTGGACAATGAGCAGTTCTTC.

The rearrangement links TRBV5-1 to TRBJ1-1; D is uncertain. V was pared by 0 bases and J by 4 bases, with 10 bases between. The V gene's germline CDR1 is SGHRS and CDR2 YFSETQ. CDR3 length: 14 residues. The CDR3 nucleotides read TGCGCCAGCAGCTTGGAGCCGGGAGGCACTGAAGCTTTCTTT. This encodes CASSLEPGGTEAFF. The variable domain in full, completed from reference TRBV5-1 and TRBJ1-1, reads KAGVTQTPRYLIKTRGQQVTLSCSPISGHRSVSWYQQTPGQGLQFLFEYFSETQRNKGNFPGRFSGRQFSNSRSEMNVSTLELGDSALYLCASSLEPGGTEAFFGQGTRLTVV.

CDR3 coding DNA: TGTGCCAGCAGCTTGTCCTCCAGCGGGGAGCCCTTCACAGATACGCAGTATTTT. Amino acids: CASSLSSSGEPFTDTQYF. V usage is TRBV7-2 and J usage is TRBJ2-3, with 7 bases aligning to TRBD2. The CDR3 loop spans 18 amino acids. Germline V CDR1 and CDR2: SGHTA, FQGNSA. The V segment lost 3 bases and the J segment 2 bases; nucleotides outside the gene matches: 14. Full variable domain (missing parts from reference TRBV7-2 and TRBJ2-3): GAGVSQSPSNKVTEKGKDVELRCDPISGHTALYWYRQSLGQGLEFLIYFQGNSAPDKSGLPSDRFSAERTGGSVSTLTIQRTQQEDSAVYLCASSLSSSGEPFTDTQYFGPGTRLTVL.

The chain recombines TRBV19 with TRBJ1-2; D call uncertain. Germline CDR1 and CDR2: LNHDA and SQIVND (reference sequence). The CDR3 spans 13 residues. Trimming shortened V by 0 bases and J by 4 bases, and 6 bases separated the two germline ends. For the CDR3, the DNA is TGTGCCAGTAGTATAGATTACAGCTATGGCTACACCTTC. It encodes CASSIDYSYGYTF. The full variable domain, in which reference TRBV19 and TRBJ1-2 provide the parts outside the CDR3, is DGGITQSPKYLFRKEGQNVTLSCEQNLNHDAMYWYRQDPGQGLRLIYYSQIVNDFQKGDIAEGYSVSREKKESFPLTVTSAQKNPTAFYLCASSIDYSYGYTFGSGTRLTVV.

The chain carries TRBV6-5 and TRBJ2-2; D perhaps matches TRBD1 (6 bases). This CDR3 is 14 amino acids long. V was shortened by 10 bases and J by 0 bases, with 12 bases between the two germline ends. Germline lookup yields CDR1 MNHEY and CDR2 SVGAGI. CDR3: CATRGQPNTGELFF. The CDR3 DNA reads TGTGCCACCAGAGGACAGCCGAACACCGGGGAGCTGTTTTTT.

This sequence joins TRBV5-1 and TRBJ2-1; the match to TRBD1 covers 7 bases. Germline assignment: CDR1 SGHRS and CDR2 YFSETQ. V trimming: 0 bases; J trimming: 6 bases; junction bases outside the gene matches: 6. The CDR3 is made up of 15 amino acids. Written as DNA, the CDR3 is TGCGCCAGCAGCTTGGGGTGGGGACAGCCCAATGAGCAGTTCTTC. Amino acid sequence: CASSLGWGQPNEQFF.

CDR3 residues: CASSPPSRTGVFTEAFF. The CDR3 DNA reads as TGTGCCAGCTCACCGCCAAGCAGGACAGGGGTATTTACTGAAGCTTTCTTT. The J gene is TRBJ1-1, the V gene TRBV18, with TRBD1 identical over 9 bases. CDR3 length: 17 amino acids. Germline V gene data show CDR1 as KGHSH and CDR2 as LQKENI. Trimming at V came to 3 bases and at J to 5 bases, leaving 13 bases not matched to a gene.

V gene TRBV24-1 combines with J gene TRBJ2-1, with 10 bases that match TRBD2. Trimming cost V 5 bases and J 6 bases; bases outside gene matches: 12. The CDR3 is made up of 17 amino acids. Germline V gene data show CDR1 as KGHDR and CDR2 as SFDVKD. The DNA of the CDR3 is TGTGCCACCAGTGCCCAAGCGGGGGGGCCTCATTTCAATGAGCAGTTCTTC. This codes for CATSAQAGGPHFNEQFF.

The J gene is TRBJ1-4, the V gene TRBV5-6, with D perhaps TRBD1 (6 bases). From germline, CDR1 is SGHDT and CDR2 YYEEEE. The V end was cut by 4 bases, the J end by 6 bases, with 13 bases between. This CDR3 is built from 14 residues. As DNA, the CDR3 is TGTGCCAGCAGCGTACAGGGAGGGGATGAAAAACTGTTTTTT. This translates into CASSVQGGDEKLFF.

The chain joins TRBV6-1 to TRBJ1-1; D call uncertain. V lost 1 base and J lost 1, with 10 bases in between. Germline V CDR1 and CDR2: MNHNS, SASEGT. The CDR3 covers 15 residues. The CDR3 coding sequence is TGTGCCAGCAGTGAAGGGGGAGGGCGGAACACTGAAGCTTTCTTT. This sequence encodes CASSEGGGRNTEAFF.

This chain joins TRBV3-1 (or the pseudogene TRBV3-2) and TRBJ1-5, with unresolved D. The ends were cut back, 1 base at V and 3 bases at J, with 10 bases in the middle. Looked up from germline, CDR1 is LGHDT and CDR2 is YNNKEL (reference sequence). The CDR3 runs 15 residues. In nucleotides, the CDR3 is TGTGCCAGCAGCCAAGCAGGCCCGAACAATCAGCCCCAGCATTTT. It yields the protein CASSQAGPNNQPQHF.